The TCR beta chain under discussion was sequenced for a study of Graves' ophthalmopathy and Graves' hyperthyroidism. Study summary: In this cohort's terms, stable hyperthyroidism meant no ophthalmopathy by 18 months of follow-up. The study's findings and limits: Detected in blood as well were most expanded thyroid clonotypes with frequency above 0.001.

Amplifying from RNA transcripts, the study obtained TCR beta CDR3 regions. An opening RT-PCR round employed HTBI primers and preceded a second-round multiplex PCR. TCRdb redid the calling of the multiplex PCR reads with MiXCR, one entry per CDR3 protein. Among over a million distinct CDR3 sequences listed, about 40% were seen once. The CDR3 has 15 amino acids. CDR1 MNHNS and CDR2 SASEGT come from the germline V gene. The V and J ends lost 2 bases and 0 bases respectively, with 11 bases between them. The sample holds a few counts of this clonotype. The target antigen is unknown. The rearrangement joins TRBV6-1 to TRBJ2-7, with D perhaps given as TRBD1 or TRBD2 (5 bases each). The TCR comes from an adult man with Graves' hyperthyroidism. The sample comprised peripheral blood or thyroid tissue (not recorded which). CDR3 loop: CASSENWGISYEQYF. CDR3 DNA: TGTGCCAGCAGTGAAAATTGGGGGATCTCCTACGAGCAGTACTTC.